One sample yielded the 22 T cell receptor beta chains listed below, sequenced in a study of blood T cell repertoires in COVID-19. Using immunoSEQ multiplex PCR, the repertoire was profiled, and TCRdb retains in-frame clones only, with some absent. The table lists 160,000 or so clones, about 79% of them singletons. The source material was PBMCs or T cells enriched from blood (not recorded which). The receptors shown here come from a man aged 45-65 years who had recovered from COVID-19.

The chain has TRBV6-1 and TRBJ2-7; no clear D. Trimming stripped 1 base from V and 1 base from J, with 14 bases between. This CDR3 contains 16 residues. CDR1 MNHNS and CDR2 SASEGT come from the germline V gene. In nucleotides, the CDR3 is TGTGCCAGCAGTGAAGGTCCGAACCCGGGTTCCTACGAGCAGTACTTC. Amino acid sequence: CASSEGPNPGSYEQYF.

This sequence joins TRBV29-1 and TRBJ1-4; 7 bases match TRBD1. Germline V lookup: CDR1 SQVTM, CDR2 ANQGSEA. There are 18 residues in the CDR3. The junction had 14 bases not matched to a gene; V was cut back by 4 bases and J by 0 bases. This chain's CDR3 is CSVAIPGTAYSTNEKLFF. For the CDR3, the DNA is TGCAGCGTTGCCATCCCCGGGACAGCCTATTCAACTAATGAAAAACTGTTTTTT.

The chain joins TRBV11-2 to TRBJ1-1; no clear D gene. Germline V CDR1 and CDR2: SGHAT, FQNNGV. The CDR3 has 15 amino acids. V was cut by 5 bases and J by 2 bases, with 15 bases left in between. CDR3 in amino acids: CASSDPLQTNTEAFF. The CDR3, as DNA: TGTGCCAGCAGCGATCCTCTTCAAACTAACACTGAAGCTTTCTTT.

This clone was seen just once. The J gene is TRBJ1-5, the V gene TRBV19, with D uncertain. The V and J ends lost 7 bases and 2 bases respectively, with 9 bases between them. Per the germline V gene, CDR1 is LNHDA and CDR2 is SQIVND (reference sequence). The CDR3 extends over 13 amino acids. Here the CDR3 DNA reads TGTGCCAGTACCCCACGGGGCAATCAGCCCCAGCATTTT. This codes for CASTPRGNQPQHF.

This chain uses TRBV5-5 with TRBJ2-7, with 13 bases matching TRBD2. Looked up from germline, CDR1 is SGHKS and CDR2 is YYEKEE (reference sequence). V shed 3 bases, J shed 3 bases, and the junction held 6 bases outside the gene matches. The CDR3 is 16 amino acids. CDR3 in amino acids: CASSSMTSGGLYEQYF. CDR3 coding DNA: TGTGCCAGCAGCTCCATGACTAGCGGGGGGCTCTACGAGCAGTACTTC. The variable domain in full, with the rest retrieved from reference TRBV5-5 and TRBJ2-7, is DAGVTQSPTHLIKTRGQQVTLRCSPISGHKSVSWYQQVLGQGPQFIFQYYEKEERGRGNFPDRFSARQFPNYSSELNVNALLLGDSALYLCASSSMTSGGLYEQYFGPGTRLTVT.

The genes are TRBV18 and TRBJ1-1; 7 bases fit TRBD1. Germline loops: CDR1 KGHSH, CDR2 LQKENI. V lost 0 bases to trimming and J lost 7 bases; unmatched junction nucleotides: 5. This CDR3 is built from 14 residues. This CDR3 is CASSPPRGVGEAFF. DNA of the CDR3: TGTGCCAGCTCACCACCCAGGGGGGTTGGTGAAGCTTTCTTT.

This clone was found once. The V call is TRBV5-1, the J call TRBJ2-7, with D maybe TRBD1 (5 bases). This CDR3 is built from 14 residues. The germline CDR1 and CDR2 sequences are SGHRS and YFSETQ. V was trimmed by 0 bases and J by 2 bases, leaving 9 bases between them. The DNA of the CDR3 is TGCGCCAGCAGCTTGGGACAGTCGGCCTACGAGCAGTACTTC. Translating gives CASSLGQSAYEQYF.

This clone showed up just once. J is TRBJ1-2 and V is TRBV12-3 or TRBV12-4; maybe TRBD1 (6 bases). This CDR3 is built from 13 residues. Between the trimmed V and J ends, which lost 6 bases and 2 bases, there was a span of 10 bases. CDR3 amino acids: CASSQGRNYGYTF. The DNA for the CDR3 is TGTGCCAGCAGCCAGGGGCGGAACTATGGCTACACCTTC.

The genes are TRBV7-8 and TRBJ2-1; TRBD2 is a possible D gene (6 bases). Germline loops: CDR1 SGHVS, CDR2 FQNEAQ. The germline V and J ends were trimmed by 3 bases and 12 bases, with 12 bases remaining between them. The CDR3 loop spans 12 amino acids. Here the CDR3 DNA reads TGTGCCAGCAGCTTTAGGGGAGCGGGGCAGTTCTTC. Encoded protein: CASSFRGAGQFF.

The chain couples TRBV12-3 or TRBV12-4 to TRBJ1-1; D unclear. This CDR3 region has 13 residues. V shed 5 bases and J shed 1 base, with 8 bases lying between them. The CDR3 DNA reads as TGTGCCAGCAGTCGAGTTGGGAACACTGAAGCTTTCTTT. Its translation: CASSRVGNTEAFF.

V gene TRBV5-1 combines with J gene TRBJ2-2; TRBD2 matches at 9 bases. Germline CDR1 and CDR2: SGHRS and YFSETQ. This CDR3 has 16 residues. Trimming cost V 1 base and J 2 bases; bases outside gene matches: 3. This CDR3 reads CASSLLAGTNTGELFF. DNA for the CDR3: TGCGCCAGCAGCTTGCTAGCGGGGACAAACACCGGGGAGCTGTTTTTT.

The chain employs TRBV11-2 and TRBJ1-1; D is possibly TRBD1 (6 bases). The CDR3 is made up of 11 amino acids. Germline V gives CDR1 SGHAT, CDR2 FQNNGV. With 3 bases removed from V and 8 bases from J, the gap between germline ends came to 7 bases. The CDR3 nucleotides read TGTGCCAGCAGCTTGGGGACAGAAGCTTTCTTT. The encoded protein is CASSLGTEAFF. Together with reference TRBV11-2 and TRBJ1-1, the CDR3 gives the full variable domain: EAGVAQSPRYKIIEKRQSVAFWCNPISGHATLYWYQQILGQGPKLLIQFQNNGVVDDSQLPKDRFSAERLKGVDSTLKIQPAKLEDSAVYLCASSLGTEAFFGQGTRLTVV.

This clone was picked up one time. J is TRBJ2-1 and V is TRBV5-1; 7 bases are a match to TRBD2. CDR3 size: 15 residues. V lost 1 base and J lost 4; bases outside the gene matches: 5. Germline CDR1 SGHRS, CDR2 YFSETQ. The CDR3 is CASSLSGGDYNEQFF. The CDR3 DNA reads TGCGCCAGCAGCTTGTCGGGGGGAGATTACAATGAGCAGTTCTTC. Together with reference TRBV5-1 and TRBJ2-1, the CDR3 gives the full variable domain: KAGVTQTPRYLIKTRGQQVTLSCSPISGHRSVSWYQQTPGQGLQFLFEYFSETQRNKGNFPGRFSGRQFSNSRSEMNVSTLELGDSALYLCASSLSGGDYNEQFFGPGTRLTVL.

The chain links TRBV5-1 to TRBJ2-1; TRBD1 matches 7 bases. The CDR3 extends over 15 amino acids. Germline values: CDR1 SGHRS, CDR2 YFSETQ. V trimming: 5 bases; J trimming: 2 bases; junction bases outside the gene matches: 7. CDR3 sequence (DNA): TGCGCCAGCAGTGAGGGGGCGGAGACCTACAATGAGCAGTTCTTC. Translating gives CASSEGAETYNEQFF.

The V gene is TRBV7-2, the J gene TRBJ2-7; tentative D call: TRBD2 (5 bases). Germline V lookup: CDR1 SGHTA, CDR2 FQGNSA. The V end lost 5 bases, the J end lost 5 bases, and 19 bases lay between the germline ends. The CDR3 runs to 15 residues. DNA for the CDR3: TGTGCCAGCAGCCAATCCCGGGATTCATCCAACGAGCAGTACTTC. Its translation is CASSQSRDSSNEQYF.

The V gene is TRBV9, the J gene TRBJ2-2, with a tentative D call TRBD1 (5 bases). The CDR3 runs 13 residues. The V gene's germline CDR1 is SGDLS and CDR2 YYNGEE. V was pared by 3 bases and J by 6 bases, with 9 bases between. CDR3 sequence (DNA): TGTGCCAGCAGCGAGGGGTCCGCCGGGGAGCTGTTTTTT. It codes for CASSEGSAGELFF.

This clone has a handful of counts. The same CDR3 arises from other DNA sequences in this sample as well. The chain uses TRBV5-1 and TRBJ1-1, with a possible D match to TRBD1 (5 bases). The CDR3 consists of 14 residues. Germline V gene data show CDR1 as SGHRS and CDR2 as YFSETQ. Trimming removed 0 bases from V and 4 bases from J, with 10 bases in between. The chain's CDR3 is CASSLAAGGTEAFF. The CDR3 bases are TGCGCCAGCAGCTTGGCCGCGGGGGGCACTGAAGCTTTCTTT.

The genes are TRBV5-5 and TRBJ1-3, with D perhaps matching TRBD1 (5 bases). CDR1 and CDR2 (germline): SGHKS, YYEKEE (reference sequence). The CDR3 spans 15 residues. Trimming pared 0 bases from V and 4 bases from J, leaving 11 bases between. CDR3 in amino acids: CASSLGGQLGNTIYF. Written as DNA, the CDR3 is TGTGCCAGCAGCTTGGGGGGCCAACTCGGAAACACCATATATTTT.

This sequence joins TRBV6-5 and TRBJ1-5; no reliable D call. This CDR3 contains 15 residues. V lost 9 bases to trimming and J lost 0 bases, with 15 bases between them. The germline gives CDR1 MNHEY, CDR2 SVGAGI. CDR3 in amino acids: CASRTAGNSNQPQHF. Here the CDR3 DNA reads TGTGCCAGTCGAACGGCGGGTAATAGCAATCAGCCCCAGCATTTT.

This clone was seen a few times. This chain uses TRBV11-2 with TRBJ2-5; D might be TRBD1 (5 bases). Trimming took off 1 base at V and 3 bases at J, with 12 bases between the two ends. This CDR3 region has 15 residues. CDR1 SGHAT and CDR2 FQNNGV come from the germline V gene. CDR3 residues: CASSLVADTKETQYF. In DNA form, the CDR3 reads TGTGCCAGCAGCTTAGTGGCGGACACGAAAGAGACCCAGTACTTC.

The chain employs TRBV28 and TRBJ1-1; D is possibly TRBD1 (6 bases). The germline V gene has CDR1 MDHEN and CDR2 SYDVKM. This CDR3 has 11 residues. V was trimmed by 7 bases and J by 7 bases, leaving 10 bases between them. CDR3 in amino acids: CASTTGFEAFF. The CDR3 bases are TGTGCCAGCACCACAGGGTTTGAAGCTTTCTTT.

The chain carries TRBV6-1 and TRBJ2-2; D perhaps matches TRBD1 (5 bases). CDR3 length equals 18 residues. Germline assignment: CDR1 MNHNS and CDR2 SASEGT. The ends were cut back, 1 base at V and 0 bases at J, with 15 bases in the middle. CDR3 loop: CASSEVGWGSPNTGELFF. CDR3 DNA sequence: TGTGCCAGCAGTGAAGTGGGCTGGGGCAGTCCGAACACCGGGGAGCTGTTTTTT.